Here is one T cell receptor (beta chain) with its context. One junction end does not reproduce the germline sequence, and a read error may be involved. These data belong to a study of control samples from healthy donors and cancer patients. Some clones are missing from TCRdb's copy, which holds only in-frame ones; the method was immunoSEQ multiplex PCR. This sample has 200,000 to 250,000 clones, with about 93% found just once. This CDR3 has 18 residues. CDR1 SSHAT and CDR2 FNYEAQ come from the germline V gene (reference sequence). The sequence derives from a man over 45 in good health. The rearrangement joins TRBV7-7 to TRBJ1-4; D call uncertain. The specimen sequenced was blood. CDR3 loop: CASTLRSTRLGPNEKLFF. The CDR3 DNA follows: TGTGCTAGCACGCTTAGAAGCACAAGATTAGGACCTAATGAAAAACTGTTTTTT.